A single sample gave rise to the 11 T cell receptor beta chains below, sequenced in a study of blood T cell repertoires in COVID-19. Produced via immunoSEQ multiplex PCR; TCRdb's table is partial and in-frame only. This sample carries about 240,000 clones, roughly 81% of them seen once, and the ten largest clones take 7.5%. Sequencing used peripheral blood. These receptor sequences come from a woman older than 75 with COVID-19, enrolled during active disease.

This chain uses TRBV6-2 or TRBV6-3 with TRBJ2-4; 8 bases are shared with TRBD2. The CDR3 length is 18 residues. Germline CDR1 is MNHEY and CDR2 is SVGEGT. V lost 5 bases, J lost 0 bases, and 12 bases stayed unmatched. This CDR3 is CASSSGSPYRLAKNIQYF. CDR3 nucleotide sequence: TGTGCCAGCAGTAGCGGGAGCCCATATCGGCTAGCCAAAAACATTCAGTACTTC.

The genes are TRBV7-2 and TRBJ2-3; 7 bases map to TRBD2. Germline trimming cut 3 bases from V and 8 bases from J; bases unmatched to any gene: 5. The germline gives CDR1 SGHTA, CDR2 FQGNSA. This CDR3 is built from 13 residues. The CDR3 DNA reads TGTGCCAGCAGCTTCGGGGGGATACCTACGCAGTATTTT. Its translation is CASSFGGIPTQYF.

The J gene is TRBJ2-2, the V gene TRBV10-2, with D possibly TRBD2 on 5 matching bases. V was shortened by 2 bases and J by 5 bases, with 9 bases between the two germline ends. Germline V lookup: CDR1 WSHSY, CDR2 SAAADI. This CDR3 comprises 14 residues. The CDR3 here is CASSEEGFTGELFF. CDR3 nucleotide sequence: TGCGCCAGCAGTGAGGAGGGTTTTACCGGGGAGCTGTTTTTT.

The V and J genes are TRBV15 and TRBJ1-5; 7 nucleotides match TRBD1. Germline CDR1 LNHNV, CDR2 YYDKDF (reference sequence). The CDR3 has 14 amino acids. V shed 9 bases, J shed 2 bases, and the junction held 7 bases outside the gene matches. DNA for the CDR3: TGTGCCACACACAGGGGTTCGGGCAATCAGCCCCAGCATTTT. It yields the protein CATHRGSGNQPQHF. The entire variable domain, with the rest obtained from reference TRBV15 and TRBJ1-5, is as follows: DAMVIQNPRYQVTQFGKPVTLSCSQTLNHNVMYWYQQKSSQAPKLLFHYYDKDFNNEADTPDNFQSRRPNTSFCFLDIRSPGLGDTAMYLCATHRGSGNQPQHFGDGTRLSIL.

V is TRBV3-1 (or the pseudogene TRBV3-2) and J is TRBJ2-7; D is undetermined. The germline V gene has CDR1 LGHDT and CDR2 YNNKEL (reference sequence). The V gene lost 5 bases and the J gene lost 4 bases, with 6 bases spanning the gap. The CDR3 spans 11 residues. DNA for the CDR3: TGTGCCAGCAGCTACCGGTACGAGCAGTACTTC. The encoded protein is CASSYRYEQYF.

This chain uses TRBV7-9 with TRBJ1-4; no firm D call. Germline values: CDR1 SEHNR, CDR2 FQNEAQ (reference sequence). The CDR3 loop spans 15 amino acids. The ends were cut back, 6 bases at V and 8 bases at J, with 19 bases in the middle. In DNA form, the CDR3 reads TGTGCCAGCAGTATACCGGTAACCGCCACGGAAAAACTGTTTTTT. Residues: CASSIPVTATEKLFF. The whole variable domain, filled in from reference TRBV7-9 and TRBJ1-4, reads DTGVSQNPRHKITKRGQNVTFRCDPISEHNRLYWYRQTLGQGPEFLTYFQNEAQLEKSRLLSDRFSAERPKGSFSTLEIQRTEQGDSAMYLCASSIPVTATEKLFFGSGTQLSVL.

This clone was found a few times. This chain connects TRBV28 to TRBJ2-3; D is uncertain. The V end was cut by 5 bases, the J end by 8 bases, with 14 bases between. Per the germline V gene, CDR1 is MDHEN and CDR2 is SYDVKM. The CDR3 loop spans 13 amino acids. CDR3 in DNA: TGTGCCAGCAGTCCCGACTGGTCGGGTACGCAGTATTTT. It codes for CASSPDWSGTQYF.

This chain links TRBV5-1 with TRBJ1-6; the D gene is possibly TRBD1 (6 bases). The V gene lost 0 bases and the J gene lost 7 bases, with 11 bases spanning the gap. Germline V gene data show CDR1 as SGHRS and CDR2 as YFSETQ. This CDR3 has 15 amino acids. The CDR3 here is CASSLGDNKNSPLHF. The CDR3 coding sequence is TGCGCCAGCAGCTTGGGGGACAACAAGAATTCACCCCTCCACTTT.

The CDR3 sequence is CASRPGGDGANVLTF. As DNA, the CDR3 is TGTGCCAGCAGGCCGGGGGGTGATGGGGCCAACGTCCTGACTTTC. The genes are TRBV6-5 and TRBJ2-6, with 7 bases that match TRBD2. CDR1 MNHEY and CDR2 SVGAGI come from the germline V gene. CDR3 length equals 15 residues. V shed 6 bases, J shed 3 bases, and the junction held 5 bases outside the gene matches.

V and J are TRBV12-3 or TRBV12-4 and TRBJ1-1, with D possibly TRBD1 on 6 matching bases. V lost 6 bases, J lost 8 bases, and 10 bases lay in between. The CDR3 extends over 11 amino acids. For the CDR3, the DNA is TGTGCCAGCAGAAAGGGACAAGAAGCTTTCTTT. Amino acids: CASRKGQEAFF.

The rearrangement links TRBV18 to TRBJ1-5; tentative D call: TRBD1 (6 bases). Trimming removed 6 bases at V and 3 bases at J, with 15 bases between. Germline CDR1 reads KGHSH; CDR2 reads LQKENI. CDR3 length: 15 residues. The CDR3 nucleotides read TGTGCCAGCTCGCCCAAGGACAGCATCAATCAGCCCCAGCATTTT. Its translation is CASSPKDSINQPQHF.